This T cell receptor beta chain was captured in a study of blood T cell repertoires in COVID-19. Across the study: From the United States, Italy and Spain came samples of acute and convalescent COVID-19. The analysed material was cDNA or gDNA that came from T cells, B-cell-depleted T cells, or PBMCs.

The CDR3 is 16 amino acids. The J segment lost 4 bases and the V segment lost 4 bases, leaving 9 bases of the junction unmatched. Germline V CDR1 and CDR2: SGHTA, FQGTGA. Original processing notes: Cell counts per sample came from amplifying reference gene primers. Profiled with immunoSEQ multiplex PCR; TCRdb holds only in-frame clones, not every one. Clone size and the V and J calls come from that table; the DNA yielded D and trimming. The sample comprises 95,000 to 150,000 clones, about 90% of which are singletons, and about 3.8% rests with the top ten. It was during active infection that Seattle patients were enrolled and then longitudinally followed.

The rearrangement joins TRBV7-3 to TRBJ2-1; 8 bases map to TRBD2. The source is a woman aged 55-69 years with COVID-19, enrolled during active disease. Material for sequencing was peripheral blood. CDR3 nucleotides: TGTGCCAGCAGCTGGGGAGCGGGGGCCAGTTACAATGAGCAGTTCTTC. This codes for CASSWGAGASYNEQFF.